This record looks at one TCR beta chain sequence and its context. The sample is drawn from a study of control samples from healthy donors and cancer patients. The CDR3 is made up of 17 amino acids. With 2 bases clipped from V and 1 base from J, the junction kept 5 bases outside the gene matches. Germline CDR1 WSHSY, CDR2 SAAADI. Repertoires were generated with immunoSEQ multiplex PCR, while TCRdb's copy carries only in-frame clones and drops some. The sample consists of approximately 37,000 clones, about 86% of them appearing once. V and J are TRBV10-2 and TRBJ2-3; 11 positions match TRBD2. This TCR was recovered from a woman aged 60-75 years with lung cancer. What was sequenced was PBMCs. This CDR3 reads CASSEVAGGRGTDTQYF. The CDR3 nucleotides read TGCGCCAGCAGTGAGGTAGCGGGGGGGCGGGGCACAGATACGCAGTATTTT.